Listed below are T cell receptor beta chains from one sample, sequenced in a study of T-cell reconstitution after alpha-beta-depleted transplantation in children. TCRdb re-called the PCR reads through MiXCR, storing one row per CDR3 protein. The repertoire holds just under 550,000 distinct CDR3 sequences, with about 17% as singletons. Material: PBMCs from the stem cell graft donor, obtained from the stem cell graft. These receptors came from a human donor who donated a stem cell graft to a child with acute lymphoblastic leukemia. CDR3s include the opening cysteine and the closing phenylalanine or tryptophan. The order of the fields is clone size, D gene, V gene, J gene, CDR3 DNA, CDR3 protein. The D gene is left open where the match is weak. Clone size is given for some rows only: seen once, a few or many times, or a class if the clone is expanded.

abundance: few; d_gene: .; v_gene: TRBV5-1; j_gene: TRBJ1-4; CDR3nt: TGCGCCAGCAGCTTGGATCCACCGGGGGCCACTAATGAAAAACTGTTTTTT; CDR3aa: CASSLDPPGATNEKLFF
abundance: .; d_gene: .; v_gene: TRBV30; j_gene: TRBJ2-3; CDR3nt: TGTGCCTGGAGTGTAGTCGGGGCGGTCGATACGCAGTATTTT; CDR3aa: CAWSVVGAVDTQYF
abundance: .; d_gene: TRBD2; v_gene: TRBV7-9; j_gene: TRBJ2-1; CDR3nt: TGTGCCAGCAGCATGGGACTAGCGGGAGTGGATGAGCAGTTCTTC; CDR3aa: CASSMGLAGVDEQFF
abundance: .; d_gene: .; v_gene: TRBV7-3; j_gene: TRBJ1-6; CDR3nt: TGTGCCAGCAGCTGGGATTATAATTCACCCCTCCACTTT; CDR3aa: CASSWDYNSPLHF
abundance: .; d_gene: .; v_gene: TRBV20-1; j_gene: TRBJ2-5; CDR3nt: TGCAGTGCTAGACTCATCTCCGGTGAGACCCAGTACTTC; CDR3aa: CSARLISGETQYF
abundance: .; d_gene: .; v_gene: TRBV7-9; j_gene: TRBJ2-7; CDR3nt: TGTGCCAGCAGCCCATCCGGGACCGGGCTTAAGTACTTC; CDR3aa: CASSPSGTGLKYF
abundance: few; d_gene: .; v_gene: TRBV27; j_gene: TRBJ2-5; CDR3nt: TGTGCCAGCAGTTCCCAGACCCGCGGGACACTGCAAGAGACCCAGTACTTC; CDR3aa: CASSSQTRGTLQETQYF
abundance: .; d_gene: TRBD1; v_gene: TRBV20-1; j_gene: TRBJ1-4; CDR3nt: TGCAGTGCTGGGGCCGACAGGGAACGGGAAAAACTGTTTTTT; CDR3aa: CSAGADREREKLFF
abundance: few; d_gene: TRBD1; v_gene: TRBV7-2; j_gene: TRBJ1-5; CDR3nt: TGTGCCAGCAGCTTAGCAGGGGGCGCCGTCCAGCCCCAGCATTTT; CDR3aa: CASSLAGGAVQPQHF
abundance: few; d_gene: .; v_gene: TRBV12-3/TRBV12-4; j_gene: TRBJ1-1; CDR3nt: TGTGCCAGCAGTTTAGGTGGACAGCCTACTGAAGCTTTCTTT; CDR3aa: CASSLGGQPTEAFF
abundance: few; d_gene: TRBD1; v_gene: TRBV18; j_gene: TRBJ2-7; CDR3nt: TGTGCCAGCTCACCCCTCGACAGGGTCTCCTACGAGCAGTACTTC; CDR3aa: CASSPLDRVSYEQYF
abundance: .; d_gene: TRBD2; v_gene: TRBV20-1; j_gene: TRBJ2-7; CDR3nt: TGCAGTGCTTACGACGGTGGTCGCAATGGCGGGAGACCCATTGCCTCCTACGAGCAGTACTTC; CDR3aa: CSAYDGGRNGGRPIASYEQYF
abundance: .; d_gene: TRBD1; v_gene: TRBV29-1; j_gene: TRBJ1-1; CDR3nt: TGCAGCGTTCGGGGACAGGGGAACACTGAAGCTTTCTTT; CDR3aa: CSVRGQGNTEAFF
abundance: .; d_gene: .; v_gene: TRBV12-3/TRBV12-4; j_gene: TRBJ1-5; CDR3nt: TGTGCCAGCAGTTTTTTGGGGTTGAGCAATCAGCCCCAGCATTTT; CDR3aa: CASSFLGLSNQPQHF
abundance: few; d_gene: .; v_gene: TRBV5-1; j_gene: TRBJ2-1; CDR3nt: TGCGCCAGCAGCTTGGAGATAGGGGGGAATGAGCAGTTCTTC; CDR3aa: CASSLEIGGNEQFF
abundance: few; d_gene: TRBD2; v_gene: TRBV7-6; j_gene: TRBJ2-3; CDR3nt: TGTGCCAGCAGCTCTTCGGGGGGTCTTGGGACGCAGTATTTT; CDR3aa: CASSSSGGLGTQYF
abundance: few; d_gene: TRBD2; v_gene: TRBV11-1; j_gene: TRBJ2-3; CDR3nt: TGTGCCAGCAGACAGCTACCGTCGCTAGCGGGAGGGCTGTCGTCAGATACGCAGTATTTT; CDR3aa: CASRQLPSLAGGLSSDTQYF
abundance: .; d_gene: .; v_gene: TRBV25-1; j_gene: TRBJ1-2; CDR3nt: TGTGCCAGCAGTGCGACGGGACGTAGCTATGGCTACACCTTC; CDR3aa: CASSATGRSYGYTF